This T cell receptor beta chain was sequenced for a study of cytomegalovirus exposure and HLA in healthy donors. General study results and limits: Some V segments, TRBV6-2 and TRBV6-3 among them, were indistinguishable and were therefore excluded. Later analysis identified a missense DCLRE1C variant that was linked to TCR beta V- and J-gene trimming.

About this clone: Its antigen is as yet unknown.

13 Jbeta primers and 60 Vbeta primers were used for the PCR. The repertoire was sequenced with immunoSEQ multiplex PCR; TCRdb's copy has only in-frame clones and lacks some. The data contain roughly 250,000 clones, just under 85% of them singletons. The germline gives CDR1 MDHEN, CDR2 SYDVKM. The CDR3 runs 20 residues. V trimming: 5 bases; J trimming: 0 bases; junction bases outside the gene matches: 16. The source of this sequence is a woman aged 35 to 49 in good health and CMV-seropositive. The gene calls are TRBV28 and TRBJ2-1, with 10 bases fitting TRBD2. The specimen sequenced was PBMCs. The CDR3 nucleotides are TGTGCCAGCAGTCAACCGGGACTAGCGCCCAAACGGGGCTCCTACAATGAGCAGTTCTTC. Residues: CASSQPGLAPKRGSYNEQFF.